One sample yielded the 23 T cell receptor beta chains listed below, sequenced in a study of blood T cell repertoires in COVID-19. TCRdb keeps only in-frame clones here, not all; method: immunoSEQ multiplex PCR. The sample includes a few hundred thousand clones, about 90% of them seen just once. The material sequenced was PBMCs or T cells enriched from blood (not recorded which). The receptors shown here come from a woman aged 45-65 years who had been exposed to COVID-19.

This chain uses TRBV4-1 with TRBJ1-6; 8 bases match TRBD1. The CDR3 covers 17 residues. The V and J ends lost 2 bases and 2 bases, in that order; junction bases with no gene match: 5. Germline-derived CDR1 and CDR2 are MGHRA and YSYEKL. This chain's CDR3 is CASSQTDRGTYNSPLHF. Here the CDR3 DNA reads TGCGCCAGCAGCCAAACAGACAGGGGAACCTATAATTCACCCCTCCACTTT.

Turning to this clone: The junction and the germline gene differ at one end; a read error may be behind it. The gene calls are TRBV7-7 and TRBJ2-5; D tentatively reads TRBD1 or TRBD2 (6 bases each). The CDR3 contains 13 residues. Germline V gene data show CDR1 as SSHAT and CDR2 as FNYEAQ (reference sequence). The CDR3 nucleotides read TGTGCTAGCAGCTTAGGAGGGGGAGAGACCCAGTACTTC. It specifies CASSLGGGETQYF.

This clone was counted once. V usage is TRBV18 and J usage is TRBJ1-2; perhaps TRBD1 as D (5 bases). CDR1 and CDR2 from the germline V gene are KGHSH and LQKENI. The CDR3 spans 16 residues. V was cut by 4 bases and J by 3 bases, with 18 bases left in between. The CDR3 nucleotides are TGTGCCAGCTCACACGACATCCTTCAGGGCGACTATGGCTACACCTTC. Translation: CASSHDILQGDYGYTF.

The J gene is TRBJ1-1, the V gene TRBV7-2; a possible D gene is TRBD1 (5 bases). CDR1 is SGHTA, CDR2 FQGNSA, per germline. V dropped 3 bases and J dropped 0 bases, with 11 bases sitting between them. The CDR3 loop spans 15 amino acids. CDR3 nucleotide sequence: TGTGCCAGCAGCTTTGGGGGGACGATGAACACTGAAGCTTTCTTT. Translated: CASSFGGTMNTEAFF.

The V gene is TRBV5-1, the J gene TRBJ1-4, with a possible D match to TRBD1 (5 bases). The CDR3 has 16 residues. V lost 4 bases and J 0 bases, leaving 13 bases between the germline ends. Germline assignment: CDR1 SGHRS and CDR2 YFSETQ. The CDR3 DNA reads as TGCGCCAGCAGCCTAAATCCAGGGTCAACTAATGAAAAACTGTTTTTT. As protein: CASSLNPGSTNEKLFF.

This clone was seen a single time. The chain couples TRBV3-1 (or the pseudogene TRBV3-2) to TRBJ2-3; 14 nucleotides line up with TRBD2. Germline assignment: CDR1 LGHDT and CDR2 YNNKEL (reference sequence). There are 16 residues in the CDR3. With V trimmed by 5 bases and J by 5 bases, 6 bases remained unmatched. CDR3 residues: CASSTTSGGAVDTQYF. DNA of the CDR3: TGTGCCAGCAGCACGACTAGCGGGGGGGCCGTAGATACGCAGTATTTT.

The chain combines TRBV10-3 with TRBJ2-7; tentative D call: TRBD1 (5 bases). CDR3 length: 14 residues. V was cut by 0 bases and J by 3 bases, with 9 bases left in between. From germline, CDR1 is ENHRY and CDR2 SYGVKD. The CDR3 sequence: CAISESDIYYEQYF. In DNA form, the CDR3 reads TGTGCCATCAGTGAGTCGGACATCTACTACGAGCAGTACTTC.

The rearrangement joins TRBV29-1 to TRBJ2-7; 7 bases are shared with TRBD1. The trim removed 4 bases at V and 6 bases at J, leaving 12 bases unmatched. CDR1 is SQVTM, CDR2 ANQGSEA, per germline. CDR3 size: 14 residues. The CDR3 coding sequence is TGCAGCGTTGCCAAGGGACAGACGCTTTCCGAGCAGTACTTC. This translates into CSVAKGQTLSEQYF.

This chain links TRBV6-5 with TRBJ2-1; D not certain. The CDR3 is 13 residues long. CDR1 is MNHEY, CDR2 SVGAGI, per germline. Trimming left V 8 bases short and J 0 bases short, with 8 bases between. CDR3 sequence reads: CASPPSSYNEQFF. CDR3 in DNA: TGTGCCAGCCCCCCCAGCTCCTACAATGAGCAGTTCTTC.

The chain combines TRBV15 with TRBJ2-3; 9 bases are shared with TRBD1. The CDR3 is 18 residues long. The V gene's germline CDR1 is LNHNV and CDR2 YYDKDF (reference sequence). V was clipped by 3 bases and J by 4 bases; unmatched bases: 14. The CDR3 sequence is CATSSLGGWTGDSDTQYF. The CDR3, as DNA: TGTGCCACCAGCAGCCTAGGGGGGTGGACAGGGGATTCAGATACGCAGTATTTT.

J is TRBJ2-7 and V is TRBV9; no firm D call. Trimming pared 0 bases from V and 3 bases from J, leaving 13 bases between. This CDR3 contains 15 residues. CDR1 and CDR2 from the germline V gene are SGDLS and YYNGEE. The CDR3 is CASSVGNSLNYEQYF. The DNA of the CDR3 is TGTGCCAGCAGCGTAGGTAACAGTTTAAACTACGAGCAGTACTTC. Drawing the rest from reference TRBV9 and TRBJ2-7, the complete variable domain is DSGVTQTPKHLITATGQRVTLRCSPRSGDLSVYWYQQSLDQGLQFLIQYYNGEERAKGNILERFSAQQFPDLHSELNLSSLELGDSALYFCASSVGNSLNYEQYFGPGTRLTVT.

This rearrangement joins TRBV30 to TRBJ2-1, with 10 bases aligning to TRBD1. This CDR3 has 15 amino acids. J gave up 9 bases and V 6 bases, and 14 bases lay outside the gene matches. From germline, CDR1 is GTSNPN and CDR2 SVGIG (reference sequence). The CDR3 bases are TGTGCCTGTGGAACCGGGACAGGGGTCCGAGGTGAGCAGTTCTTC. It yields the protein CACGTGTGVRGEQFF.

The V call is TRBV28, the J call TRBJ1-6, with 9 bases that match TRBD1. The ends lost 6 bases at V and 5 bases at J; junction bases unmatched: 8. Germline V gene data show CDR1 as MDHEN and CDR2 as SYDVKM. The CDR3 has 16 amino acids. In DNA, the CDR3 is TGTGCCAGCAGCCGACTGGGACAGGGTGATAATTCACCCCTCCACTTT. Its translation is CASSRLGQGDNSPLHF.

The genes are TRBV20-1 and TRBJ2-1; D possibly corresponds to TRBD2 (5 bases). From germline, CDR1 is DFQATT and CDR2 SNEGSKA (reference sequence). This CDR3 contains 10 residues. V gave up 7 bases and J gave up 7 bases, with 8 bases separating them. The CDR3 loop reads CSVGENEQFF. CDR3 DNA: TGCAGTGTCGGGGAGAATGAGCAGTTCTTC.

The chain recombines TRBV9 with TRBJ1-5, with a possible D match to TRBD1 (6 bases). Trimming shortened V by 3 bases and J by 0 bases, and 10 bases separated the two germline ends. This CDR3 has 15 amino acids. Germline CDR1 and CDR2: SGDLS and YYNGEE. Written as DNA, the CDR3 is TGTGCCAGCAGCGGGACAGCTAGTAGCAATCAGCCCCAGCATTTT. Amino acid sequence: CASSGTASSNQPQHF. Supplemented by reference TRBV9 and TRBJ1-5, the full variable domain reads DSGVTQTPKHLITATGQRVTLRCSPRSGDLSVYWYQQSLDQGLQFLIQYYNGEERAKGNILERFSAQQFPDLHSELNLSSLELGDSALYFCASSGTASSNQPQHFGDGTRLSIL.

The sample holds one count of this clone. This chain uses TRBV7-2 with TRBJ1-1; the D is unclear. With 1 base removed from V and 2 bases from J, the gap between germline ends came to 8 bases. The CDR3 runs 14 residues. Germline V CDR1 and CDR2: SGHTA, FQGNSA. The CDR3 DNA sequence: TGTGCCAGCAGCTTAGTGGCAGTCAACACTGAAGCTTTCTTT. Protein product: CASSLVAVNTEAFF.

The J gene is TRBJ2-2, the V gene TRBV19, with 7 bases that match TRBD1. The CDR3 contains 14 residues. Germline lookup yields CDR1 LNHDA and CDR2 SQIVND (reference sequence). Trimming took 4 bases from V and 5 from J; bases not matched to a gene: 4. CDR3 residues: CASSTSDRTGELFF. The CDR3, as DNA: TGTGCCAGTAGTACCTCGGACAGGACCGGGGAGCTGTTTTTT. The full variable domain, completed using reference TRBV19 and TRBJ2-2, is DGGITQSPKYLFRKEGQNVTLSCEQNLNHDAMYWYRQDPGQGLRLIYYSQIVNDFQKGDIAEGYSVSREKKESFPLTVTSAQKNPTAFYLCASSTSDRTGELFFGEGSRLTVL.

V usage is TRBV3-1 (or the pseudogene TRBV3-2) and J usage is TRBJ1-2; D is unclear. CDR1 is LGHDT and CDR2 is YNNKEL in the germline V gene (reference sequence). This CDR3 spans 13 amino acids. Trimming stripped 3 bases from V and 6 bases from J, with 11 bases between. The DNA of the CDR3 is TGTGCCAGCAGCCATCGTACTCAAGATGGCTACACCTTC. Its translation: CASSHRTQDGYTF.

The CDR3: CASSMGGPGAYEQYF. The CDR3, as DNA: TGTGCCAGTAGTATGGGAGGGCCTGGGGCCTACGAGCAGTACTTC. This chain uses TRBV19 with TRBJ2-7; 7 bases line up with TRBD2. The V and J ends lost 3 bases and 2 bases, in that order; junction bases with no gene match: 7. Germline CDR1 LNHDA, CDR2 SQIVND (reference sequence). The CDR3 extends over 15 amino acids. Variable domain in full (rest from reference TRBV19 and TRBJ2-7): DGGITQSPKYLFRKEGQNVTLSCEQNLNHDAMYWYRQDPGQGLRLIYYSQIVNDFQKGDIAEGYSVSREKKESFPLTVTSAQKNPTAFYLCASSMGGPGAYEQYFGPGTRLTVT.

In DNA, the CDR3 is TGTGCCAGCAGTGGGGCAATTACGCAGTATTTT. This encodes CASSGAITQYF. This chain connects TRBV2 to TRBJ2-3, with D hard to call. CDR1 is SNHLY, CDR2 FYNNEI, per germline. V lost 4 bases and J 8 bases, leaving 7 bases between the germline ends. The CDR3 sequence is 11 residues long.

The chain is built from TRBV7-2 and TRBJ1-2, with TRBD1 identical over 8 bases. There are 16 residues in the CDR3. The germline gives CDR1 SGHTA, CDR2 FQGNSA. V lost 5 bases to trimming and J lost 8 bases; unmatched junction nucleotides: 16. CDR3 sequence: CASSLQGQGIVGGYTF. CDR3 in DNA: TGTGCCAGCAGCCTTCAAGGACAGGGTATTGTCGGCGGCTACACCTTC. Filled out from reference TRBV7-2 and TRBJ1-2, the complete variable domain reads GAGVSQSPSNKVTEKGKDVELRCDPISGHTALYWYRQSLGQGLEFLIYFQGNSAPDKSGLPSDRFSAERTGGSVSTLTIQRTQQEDSAVYLCASSLQGQGIVGGYTFGSGTRLTVV.

The CDR3 DNA sequence: TGTGCCAGCAGTGAAAGCTTATGGGACAGGGGTTCACCCCTCCACTTT. It encodes CASSESLWDRGSPLHF. The rearrangement joins TRBV6-1 to TRBJ1-6, with 10 bases lining up with TRBD1. The CDR3 runs to 16 residues. Germline assignment: CDR1 MNHNS and CDR2 SASEGT. V lost 2 bases and J lost 9; bases outside the gene matches: 7.

The chain is built from TRBV4-2 and TRBJ2-4; TRBD1 is a possible D gene (6 bases). Germline lookup yields CDR1 LGHNA and CDR2 YNFKEQ. This CDR3 contains 18 residues. Trimming removed 2 bases from V and 0 bases from J, with 17 bases in between. The CDR3 loop reads CASSQLGGEKVAKNIQYF. DNA of the CDR3: TGTGCCAGCAGCCAATTAGGGGGTGAAAAGGTAGCCAAAAACATTCAGTACTTC.